This T cell receptor beta chain is drawn from a study of shared clonotypes between healthy human individuals. Overall study results and limits: Genetic and exposure-history diversity was limited by the few donors.

The CDR3 loop spans 16 amino acids. Trimming removed 1 base at V and 1 base at J, with 13 bases between. Per germline, CDR1 SGDLS and CDR2 YYNGEE. The donors, all of them Caucasian adults, lived in Nashville, Tennessee. As for this clone: Antigen specificity is unknown.

Some clones are missing from TCRdb's copy, which holds only in-frame ones; the method was immunoSEQ multiplex PCR. This sample has about 1,500,000 clones; more than 95% occur once, and the top ten carry approximately 1.2%. The chain combines TRBV9 with TRBJ2-3, with D tentatively TRBD2 (5 bases). The sequencing sample was made of naive CD4+ T cells sorted from blood. Specified subset: CD45RA+ positively selected. The sequence was collected from a man aged 25 to 40 in good health. CDR3 sequence: CASSVSMGEGTDTQYF. CDR3 in DNA: TGTGCCAGCAGCGTATCCATGGGAGAAGGCACAGATACGCAGTATTTT.